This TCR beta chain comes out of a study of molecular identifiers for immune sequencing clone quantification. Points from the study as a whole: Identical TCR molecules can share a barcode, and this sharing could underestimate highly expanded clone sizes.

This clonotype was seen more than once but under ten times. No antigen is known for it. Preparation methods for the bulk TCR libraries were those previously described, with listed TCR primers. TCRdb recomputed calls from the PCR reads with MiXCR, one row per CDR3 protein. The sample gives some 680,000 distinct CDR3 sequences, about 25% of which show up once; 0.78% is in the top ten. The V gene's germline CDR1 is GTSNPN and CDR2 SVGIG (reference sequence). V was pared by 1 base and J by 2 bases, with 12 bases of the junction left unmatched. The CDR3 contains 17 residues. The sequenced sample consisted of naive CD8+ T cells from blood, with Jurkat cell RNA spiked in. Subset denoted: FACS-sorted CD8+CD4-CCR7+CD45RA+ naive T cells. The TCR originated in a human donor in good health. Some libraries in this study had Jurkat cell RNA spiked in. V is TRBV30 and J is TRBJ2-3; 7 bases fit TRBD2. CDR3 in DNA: TGTGCCTGGAGTGGACGGGCAGGGCTAGCGGACACAGATACGCAGTATTTT. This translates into CAWSGRAGLADTDTQYF.